This T cell receptor beta chain was captured in a study of cytomegalovirus exposure and HLA in healthy donors. Whole-study results and caveats: Solely CMV serostatus was available to characterize immune exposure. Most TCR sequences showed up rarely, but some public TCRs showed up in many donors.

13 Jbeta primers and 60 Vbeta primers were used for the PCR. Libraries were prepared by immunoSEQ multiplex PCR; TCRdb keeps only in-frame clonotypes and omits some of them. The sample lists 200,000 to 250,000 clones, about 85% seen once, with about 1.2% in the top ten. V lost 1 base, J lost 9 bases, and 9 bases lay in between. The CDR3 sequence is 12 residues long. Germline CDR1 LGHNA, CDR2 YNFKEQ. On this clone itself: The antigen remains undetermined.

Likely unrecorded immune exposures existed in these nominally healthy donors. Specimen: PBMCs. The chain couples TRBV4-2 to TRBJ2-5; tentative D call: TRBD2 (5 bases). This receptor was obtained from a human donor in good health. The CDR3 coding sequence is TGTGCCAGCAGCCAAGGACTATTGGCCCAGTACTTC. It yields the protein CASSQGLLAQYF.